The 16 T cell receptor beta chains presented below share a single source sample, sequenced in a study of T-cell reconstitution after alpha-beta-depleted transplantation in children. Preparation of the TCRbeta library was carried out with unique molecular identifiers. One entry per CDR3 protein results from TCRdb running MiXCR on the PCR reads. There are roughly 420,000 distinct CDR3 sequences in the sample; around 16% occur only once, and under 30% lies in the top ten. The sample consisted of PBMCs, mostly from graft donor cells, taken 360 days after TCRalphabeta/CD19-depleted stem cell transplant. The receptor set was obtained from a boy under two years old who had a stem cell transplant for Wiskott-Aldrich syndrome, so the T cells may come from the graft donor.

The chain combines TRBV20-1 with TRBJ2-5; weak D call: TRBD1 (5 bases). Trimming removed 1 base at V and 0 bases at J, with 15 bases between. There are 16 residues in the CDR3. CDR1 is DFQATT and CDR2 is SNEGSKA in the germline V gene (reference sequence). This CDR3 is CSARGDIQENQETQYF. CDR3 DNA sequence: TGCAGTGCTAGAGGGGATATACAGGAGAACCAAGAGACCCAGTACTTC.

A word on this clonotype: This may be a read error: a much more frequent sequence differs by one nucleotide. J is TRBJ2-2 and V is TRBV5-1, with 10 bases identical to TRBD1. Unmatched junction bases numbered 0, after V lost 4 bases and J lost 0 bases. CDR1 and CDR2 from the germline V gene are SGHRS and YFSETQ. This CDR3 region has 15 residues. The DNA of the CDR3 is TGCGCCAGCAGCGGACAGGGGGCGAACACCGGGGAGCTGTTTTTT. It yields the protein CASSGQGANTGELFF.

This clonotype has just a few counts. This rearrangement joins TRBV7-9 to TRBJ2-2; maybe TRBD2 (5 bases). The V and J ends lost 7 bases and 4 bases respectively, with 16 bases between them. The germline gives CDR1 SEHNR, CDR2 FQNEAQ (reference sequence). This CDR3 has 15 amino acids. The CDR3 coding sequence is TGTGCCAGCACCCCCGAGGGCGCGGTCACCGGGGAGCTGTTTTTT. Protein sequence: CASTPEGAVTGELFF.

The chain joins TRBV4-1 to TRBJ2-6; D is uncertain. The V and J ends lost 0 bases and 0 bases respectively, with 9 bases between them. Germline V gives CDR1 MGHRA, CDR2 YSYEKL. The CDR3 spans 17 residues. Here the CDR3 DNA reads TGCGCCAGCAGCCAAGATTCACCGGGCTCTGGGGCCAACGTCCTGACTTTC. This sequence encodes CASSQDSPGSGANVLTF.

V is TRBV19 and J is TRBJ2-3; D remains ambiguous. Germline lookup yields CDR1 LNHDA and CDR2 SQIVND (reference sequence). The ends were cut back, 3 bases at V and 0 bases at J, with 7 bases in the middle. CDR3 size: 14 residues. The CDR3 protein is CASSIDTSTDTQYF. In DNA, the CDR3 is TGTGCCAGTAGTATTGACACTAGCACAGATACGCAGTATTTT.

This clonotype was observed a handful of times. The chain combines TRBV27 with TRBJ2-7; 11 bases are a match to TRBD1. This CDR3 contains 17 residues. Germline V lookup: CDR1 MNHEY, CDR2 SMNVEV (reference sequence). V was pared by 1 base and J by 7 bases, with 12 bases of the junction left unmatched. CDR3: CASSLFARTDRGREQYF. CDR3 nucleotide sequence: TGTGCCAGCAGTTTATTTGCGCGTACGGACAGGGGGCGAGAGCAGTACTTC.

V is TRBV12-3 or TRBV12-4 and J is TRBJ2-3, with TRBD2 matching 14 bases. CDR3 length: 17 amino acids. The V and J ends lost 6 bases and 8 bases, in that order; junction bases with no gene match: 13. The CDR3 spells CASSAGLAGGIQITQYF. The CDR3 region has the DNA TGTGCCAGCAGCGCCGGACTAGCGGGGGGTATACAGATTACGCAGTATTTT.

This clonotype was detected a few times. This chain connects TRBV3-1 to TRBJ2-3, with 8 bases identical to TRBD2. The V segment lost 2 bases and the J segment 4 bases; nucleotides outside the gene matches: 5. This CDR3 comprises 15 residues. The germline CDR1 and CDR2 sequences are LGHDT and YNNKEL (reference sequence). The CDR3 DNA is TGTGCCAGCAGCCAAAGCGGGAGAGCGGCAGATACGCAGTATTTT. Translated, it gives CASSQSGRAADTQYF.

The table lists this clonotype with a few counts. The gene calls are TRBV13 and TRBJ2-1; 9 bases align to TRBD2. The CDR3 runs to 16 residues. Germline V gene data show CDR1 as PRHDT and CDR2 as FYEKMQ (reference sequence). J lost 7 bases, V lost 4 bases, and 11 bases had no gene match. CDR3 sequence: CASSSPGEREVNEQFF. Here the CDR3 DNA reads TGTGCCAGCAGCTCCCCTGGGGAGCGGGAGGTTAATGAGCAGTTCTTC.

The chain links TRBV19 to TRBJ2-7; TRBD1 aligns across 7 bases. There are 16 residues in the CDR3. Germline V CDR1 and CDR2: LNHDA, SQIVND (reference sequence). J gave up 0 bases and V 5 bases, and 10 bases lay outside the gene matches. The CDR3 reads CASSVMGQSRSYEQYF. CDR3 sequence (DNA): TGTGCCAGTAGTGTTATGGGACAGAGCCGCTCCTACGAGCAGTACTTC.

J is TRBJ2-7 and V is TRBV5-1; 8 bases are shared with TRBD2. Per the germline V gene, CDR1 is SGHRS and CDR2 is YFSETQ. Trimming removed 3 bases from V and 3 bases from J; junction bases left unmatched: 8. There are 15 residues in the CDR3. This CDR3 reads CASSYRGGESYEQYF. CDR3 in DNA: TGCGCCAGCAGCTACCGGGGGGGAGAAAGCTACGAGCAGTACTTC.

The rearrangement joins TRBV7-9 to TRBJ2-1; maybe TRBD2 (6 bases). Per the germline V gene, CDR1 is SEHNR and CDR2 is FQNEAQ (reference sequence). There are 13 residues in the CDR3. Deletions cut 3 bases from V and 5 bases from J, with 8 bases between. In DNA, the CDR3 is TGTGCCAGCAGCTTTTCTAGCGACAATGAGCAGTTCTTC. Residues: CASSFSSDNEQFF.

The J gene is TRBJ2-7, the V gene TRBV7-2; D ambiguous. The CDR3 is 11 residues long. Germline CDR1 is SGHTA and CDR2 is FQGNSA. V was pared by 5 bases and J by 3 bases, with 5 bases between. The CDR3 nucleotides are TGTGCCAGCAGCACCTACTACGAGCAGTACTTC. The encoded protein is CASSTYYEQYF.

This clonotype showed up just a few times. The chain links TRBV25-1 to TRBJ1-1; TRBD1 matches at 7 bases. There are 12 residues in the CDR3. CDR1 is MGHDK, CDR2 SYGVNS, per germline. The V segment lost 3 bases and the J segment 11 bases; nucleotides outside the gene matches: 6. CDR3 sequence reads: CASSDDRVEAFF. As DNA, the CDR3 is TGTGCCAGCAGTGATGACAGGGTCGAGGCTTTCTTT.

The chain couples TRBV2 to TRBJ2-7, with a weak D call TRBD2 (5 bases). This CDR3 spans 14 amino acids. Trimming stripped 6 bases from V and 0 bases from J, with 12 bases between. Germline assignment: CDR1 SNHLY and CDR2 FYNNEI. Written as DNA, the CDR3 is TGTGCCAGCAGAGGACTTAGGAGCTCCTACGAGCAGTACTTC. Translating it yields CASRGLRSSYEQYF.

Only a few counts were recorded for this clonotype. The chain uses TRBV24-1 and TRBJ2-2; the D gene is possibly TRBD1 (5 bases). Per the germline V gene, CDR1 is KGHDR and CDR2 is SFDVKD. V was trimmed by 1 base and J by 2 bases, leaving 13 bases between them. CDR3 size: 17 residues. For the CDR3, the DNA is TGTGCCACCAGTGATTTTAAGGCCGACAGAAACACCGGGGAGCTGTTTTTT. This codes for CATSDFKADRNTGELFF.